This T cell receptor beta chain was sequenced during a study of blood T cell repertoires in COVID-19. This CDR3 is built from 12 residues. Germline V CDR1 and CDR2: GTSNPN, SVGIG (reference sequence). The V end lost 1 base, the J end lost 4 bases, and 8 bases lay between the germline ends. In the original processing: Amplification of reference gene primers provided the estimated nucleated cell counts. The repertoire was sequenced with immunoSEQ multiplex PCR; TCRdb's copy has only in-frame clones and lacks some. V and J calls and clone size are as listed in that table; D and trimming were resolved from the DNA. Of around 100,000 clones listed, around nine tenths are singletons.

The sequence came from a human donor in a cohort sampled during active COVID-19. Sequences were obtained from peripheral blood. The chain links TRBV30 to TRBJ2-7; tentatively, D is TRBD2 (6 bases). The CDR3 sequence is CAWSEEGYEQYF. Here the CDR3 DNA reads TGTGCCTGGAGTGAGGAGGGATACGAGCAGTACTTC.